This passage covers 25 T cell receptor beta chains from one sample sequenced in a study of cytotoxic CD8 clonotypes in ibrutinib-treated CLL. Repertoires were generated with immunoSEQ multiplex PCR, while TCRdb's copy carries only in-frame clones and drops some. The data hold about 130,000 clones, with approximately 81% observed a single time. The sample consisted of PBMCs, taken after 12 months of ibrutinib treatment. Every receptor here comes from a human donor with chronic lymphocytic leukemia.

The V and J genes are TRBV28 and TRBJ1-1; D call uncertain. The germline CDR1 and CDR2 sequences are MDHEN and SYDVKM. The CDR3 loop spans 11 amino acids. Trimming removed 2 bases at V and 8 bases at J, with 6 bases between. This CDR3 is CASSLRREAFF. The CDR3 DNA reads as TGTGCCAGCAGTTTAAGGAGGGAAGCTTTCTTT.

The rearrangement uses TRBV7-9 and TRBJ1-3, with D hard to call. Trimming took off 4 bases at V and 0 bases at J, with 13 bases between the two ends. Looked up from germline, CDR1 is SEHNR and CDR2 is FQNEAQ (reference sequence). This CDR3 contains 16 residues. Written as DNA, the CDR3 is TGTGCCAGCAGCTCCACCTCGGCAGACTCTGGAAACACCATATATTTT. Amino acids: CASSSTSADSGNTIYF.

This chain links TRBV9 with TRBJ2-1; 10 positions agree with TRBD2. Trimming cost V 0 bases and J 7 bases; bases outside gene matches: 10. The CDR3 has 17 amino acids. The germline V gene has CDR1 SGDLS and CDR2 YYNGEE. The CDR3 region is CASSVGSSTSGTNEQFF. The DNA of the CDR3 is TGTGCCAGCAGCGTAGGGTCGAGTACTAGCGGGACGAATGAGCAGTTCTTC.

The CDR3 nucleotides are TGTGCCAGCCGAAAAGCAGGGGACTTATTGAACTATGGCTACACCTTC. Protein sequence: CASRKAGDLLNYGYTF. The chain joins TRBV11-2 to TRBJ1-2; possibly TRBD1 for D (6 bases). Germline V gene lookup returns CDR1 SGHAT and CDR2 FQNNGV. There are 16 residues in the CDR3. Between the trimmed V and J ends, which lost 8 bases and 2 bases, there was a span of 21 bases.

The V gene is TRBV19, the J gene TRBJ1-5; D remains ambiguous. V lost 6 bases to trimming and J lost 0 bases, with 12 bases between them. There are 15 residues in the CDR3. Per the germline V gene, CDR1 is LNHDA and CDR2 is SQIVND (reference sequence). CDR3 amino acids: CASRTLGNSNQPQHF. As DNA, the CDR3 is TGTGCCAGTAGGACTTTGGGGAATAGCAATCAGCCCCAGCATTTT.

As DNA, the CDR3 is TGTGCCAGCTCACCACCAGCCTGGGTCCCTGAAGCTTTCTTT. This translates into CASSPPAWVPEAFF. The genes are TRBV18 and TRBJ1-1; D gene unclear. Germline-derived CDR1 and CDR2 are KGHSH and LQKENI. The CDR3 is 14 residues long. Trimming took off 0 bases at V and 6 bases at J, with 11 bases between the two ends. Variable domain in full (rest from reference TRBV18 and TRBJ1-1): NAGVMQNPRHLVRRRGQEARLRCSPMKGHSHVYWYRQLPEEGLKFMVYLQKENIIDESGMPKERFSAEFPKEGPSILRIQQVVRGDSAAYFCASSPPAWVPEAFFGQGTRLTVV.

The gene calls are TRBV9 and TRBJ2-5; maybe TRBD2 (5 bases). V lost 0 bases and J 5 bases, leaving 11 bases between the germline ends. Looked up from germline, CDR1 is SGDLS and CDR2 is YYNGEE. The CDR3 covers 14 residues. The CDR3 here is CASSVATAGETQYF. In DNA form, the CDR3 reads TGTGCCAGCAGCGTAGCCACTGCGGGCGAGACCCAGTACTTC.

The gene calls are TRBV4-1 and TRBJ1-3, with TRBD1 matching over 7 bases. There are 16 residues in the CDR3. J was trimmed by 0 bases and V by 4 bases; bases with no gene match: 6. Germline V gene data show CDR1 as MGHRA and CDR2 as YSYEKL. In DNA form, the CDR3 reads TGCGCCAGCAGCCGCCAGGACAGGAGCTCTGGAAACACCATATATTTT. Amino acids: CASSRQDRSSGNTIYF.

This chain links TRBV19 with TRBJ1-1; unclear D gene. Trimming stripped 3 bases from V and 4 bases from J, with 9 bases between. The CDR3 contains 13 residues. Germline V gives CDR1 LNHDA, CDR2 SQIVND (reference sequence). For the CDR3, the DNA is TGTGCCAGTAGTATCGGGCTGCGCACTGAAGCTTTCTTT. Amino acid sequence: CASSIGLRTEAFF.

The J gene is TRBJ2-1, the V gene TRBV7-6; 7 bases are shared with TRBD2. There are 17 residues in the CDR3. With 4 bases clipped from V and 0 bases from J, the junction kept 9 bases outside the gene matches. Germline V lookup: CDR1 SGHVS, CDR2 FNYEAQ. CDR3 region: CASSSLGTGGSYNEQFF. The CDR3 bases are TGTGCCAGCAGCTCATTAGGGACGGGGGGCTCCTACAATGAGCAGTTCTTC.

This chain uses TRBV29-1 with TRBJ2-7; 14 bases agree with TRBD2. Germline CDR1 reads SQVTM; CDR2 reads ANQGSEA. V shed 6 bases and J 6 bases; nucleotides not matched to a gene: 10. The CDR3 is 15 amino acids. DNA of the CDR3: TGCAGCGTCGCGGGACTAGCGGGAGTAGCCGCCGAGCAGTACTTC. Translation: CSVAGLAGVAAEQYF.

There are a few counts of this clone. The chain employs TRBV7-9 and TRBJ1-1; the match to TRBD1 covers 7 bases. The CDR3 extends over 14 amino acids. V shed 1 base and J 4 bases; nucleotides not matched to a gene: 3. Germline loops: CDR1 SEHNR, CDR2 FQNEAQ (reference sequence). CDR3 amino acids: CASSLGQGSTEAFF. The CDR3 coding sequence is TGTGCCAGCAGCTTAGGACAGGGCAGCACTGAAGCTTTCTTT.

This clone was observed once. The V and J genes are TRBV18 and TRBJ1-1; TRBD1 might be the D (5 bases). The length of the CDR3 is 14 residues. V was shortened by 1 base and J by 5 bases, with 11 bases between the two germline ends. CDR1 KGHSH and CDR2 LQKENI come from the germline V gene. CDR3 loop: CASSPQGSGTEAFF. The CDR3 coding sequence is TGTGCCAGCTCACCACAGGGGTCTGGTACTGAAGCTTTCTTT. The variable domain in full, completed from reference TRBV18 and TRBJ1-1, reads NAGVMQNPRHLVRRRGQEARLRCSPMKGHSHVYWYRQLPEEGLKFMVYLQKENIIDESGMPKERFSAEFPKEGPSILRIQQVVRGDSAAYFCASSPQGSGTEAFFGQGTRLTVV.

The chain is built from TRBV7-3 and TRBJ2-3; perhaps D is TRBD1 or TRBD2 (5 bases each). CDR3 length: 14 amino acids. The germline V gene has CDR1 SGHTA and CDR2 FQGTGA. With 4 bases removed from V and 2 bases from J, the gap between germline ends came to 10 bases. The CDR3 reads CASSWDGTTDTQYF. CDR3 DNA: TGTGCCAGCAGCTGGGACGGAACCACAGATACGCAGTATTTT. Full variable domain (remainder filled in from reference TRBV7-3 and TRBJ2-3): GAGVSQTPSNKVTEKGKYVELRCDPISGHTALYWYRQSLGQGPEFLIYFQGTGAADDSGLPNDRFFAVRPEGSVSTLKIQRTERGDSAVYLCASSWDGTTDTQYFGPGTRLTVL.

This clone was counted once. The chain combines TRBV7-9 with TRBJ1-4; D remains unclear. The V gene lost 2 bases and the J gene lost 3 bases, with 13 bases spanning the gap. The germline gives CDR1 SEHNR, CDR2 FQNEAQ (reference sequence). The CDR3 spans 16 residues. For the CDR3, the DNA is TGTGCCAGCAGCTTAACTTTGGGTGATGCTAATGAAAAACTGTTTTTT. As protein: CASSLTLGDANEKLFF.

The gene calls are TRBV6-1 and TRBJ2-4, with D uncertain. Trimming stripped 4 bases from V and 0 bases from J, with 4 bases between. Germline CDR1 is MNHNS and CDR2 is SASEGT. There are 13 residues in the CDR3. The CDR3 region has the DNA TGTGCCAGCAGTGTTGTAGCCAAAAACATTCAGTACTTC. Protein: CASSVVAKNIQYF.

This chain uses TRBV7-8 with TRBJ2-7, with D perhaps being TRBD1 or TRBD2 (5 bases each). CDR3 length equals 17 residues. CDR1 is SGHVS and CDR2 is FQNEAQ in the germline V gene. V was cut by 0 bases and J by 4 bases, with 19 bases left in between. The CDR3 region is CASSLARGGLAEYEQYF. The CDR3 nucleotides are TGTGCCAGCAGCTTAGCGAGGGGCGGGCTAGCTGAATACGAGCAGTACTTC.

The rearrangement joins TRBV7-9 to TRBJ2-1; 11 bases match TRBD1. CDR1 is SEHNR and CDR2 is FQNEAQ in the germline V gene (reference sequence). CDR3 length: 15 residues. Germline trimming cut 5 bases from V and 7 bases from J; bases unmatched to any gene: 7. The CDR3 here is CASSRSDRGLNEQFF. CDR3 DNA sequence: TGTGCCAGCAGCCGGTCGGACAGGGGGCTGAATGAGCAGTTCTTC. The full variable domain, completed using reference TRBV7-9 and TRBJ2-1, is DTGVSQNPRHKITKRGQNVTFRCDPISEHNRLYWYRQTLGQGPEFLTYFQNEAQLEKSRLLSDRFSAERPKGSFSTLEIQRTEQGDSAMYLCASSRSDRGLNEQFFGPGTRLTVL.

The chain carries TRBV7-2 and TRBJ2-1, with 10 bases that match TRBD1. Trimming took 5 bases from V and 5 from J; bases not matched to a gene: 9. CDR1 SGHTA and CDR2 FQGNSA come from the germline V gene. The CDR3 runs 16 residues. The CDR3 coding sequence is TGTGCCAGCAGCACACAGGGACAGGGGCTCGACAATGAGCAGTTCTTC. It encodes CASSTQGQGLDNEQFF.

The chain uses TRBV4-2 and TRBJ2-5; 7 bases are a match to TRBD2. There are 16 residues in the CDR3. Germline-derived CDR1 and CDR2 are LGHNA and YNFKEQ. With 4 bases clipped from V and 5 bases from J, the junction kept 13 bases outside the gene matches. The CDR3 DNA reads TGTGCCAGCAGCCCGGGTTGGGGGGAGGGCCAGGAGACCCAGTACTTC. Its protein is CASSPGWGEGQETQYF.

The chain uses TRBV29-1 and TRBJ2-3; 10 nucleotides match TRBD2. Trimming removed 0 bases from V and 0 bases from J; junction bases left unmatched: 6. Germline V gives CDR1 SQVTM, CDR2 ANQGSEA. CDR3 length equals 17 residues. CDR3 protein: CSVEESSGRRSTDTQYF. CDR3 bases: TGCAGCGTTGAAGAGTCTAGCGGGAGACGTAGCACAGATACGCAGTATTTT.

The sample holds a few counts of this clone. The chain joins TRBV5-1 to TRBJ2-1; 8 bases fit TRBD2. The CDR3 is 17 amino acids. Trimming at V came to 0 bases and at J to 5 bases, leaving 10 bases not matched to a gene. From germline, CDR1 is SGHRS and CDR2 YFSETQ. CDR3 sequence: CASSLVLAGSPDNEQFF. The CDR3 DNA reads as TGCGCCAGCAGCTTGGTGTTAGCGGGATCTCCCGACAATGAGCAGTTCTTC.

The chain recombines TRBV4-2 with TRBJ2-2; tentatively, D is TRBD1 (5 bases). CDR1 and CDR2 (germline): LGHNA, YNFKEQ. Trimming took 1 base from V and 5 from J, leaving 8 bases between them. The CDR3 has 14 amino acids. The CDR3 nucleotides are TGTGCCAGCAGCCAAGGTCCAGGGACCGGGGAGCTGTTTTTT. Translation gives CASSQGPGTGELFF.

This chain connects TRBV10-3 to TRBJ2-7, with 7 bases matching TRBD1. Losses at the gene ends were 4 bases for V and 3 bases for J; bases not matched to a gene: 3. Germline V lookup: CDR1 ENHRY, CDR2 SYGVKD. This CDR3 is 13 amino acids long. The CDR3 nucleotides read TGTGCCATCAGTGTGAACAGGGGCTACGAGCAGTACTTC. Protein product: CAISVNRGYEQYF.

V and J are TRBV27 and TRBJ2-7, with TRBD1 identical over 7 bases. This CDR3 is 16 amino acids long. With 2 bases clipped from V and 2 bases from J, the junction kept 9 bases outside the gene matches. Germline V gene lookup returns CDR1 MNHEY and CDR2 SMNVEV (reference sequence). This CDR3 is CASSLVVTGRAYEQYF. In DNA, the CDR3 is TGTGCCAGCAGTTTAGTCGTGACAGGGAGAGCCTACGAGCAGTACTTC.